Presented here are 29 T cell receptor beta chains from one specimen sequenced in a study of graft-versus-host responses after intestinal transplantation. Some clones are missing from TCRdb's copy, which holds only in-frame ones; the method was immunoSEQ multiplex PCR. The sample lists about 59,000 clones; 90% to 95% were seen once. Their antigens remain unidentified. Specimen: unstimulated CD4+ T cells sorted from spleen or lymph node cells, collected before transplant. The receptors come from a human donor who was the organ donor for an intestinal transplant.

The genes are TRBV6-5 and TRBJ2-7; the D gene is possibly TRBD2 (5 bases). Germline V lookup: CDR1 MNHEY, CDR2 SVGAGI. The CDR3 length is 13 residues. V dropped 10 bases and J dropped 0 bases, with 13 bases sitting between them. The CDR3 DNA reads as TGTGCCACCCGGACTGCACTCTCCTACGAGCAGTACTTC. It translates to CATRTALSYEQYF.

This chain joins TRBV9 and TRBJ2-1, with a weak D call TRBD1 (6 bases). The CDR3 length is 15 residues. In germline, CDR1 is SGDLS, CDR2 YYNGEE. Between the trimmed V and J ends, which lost 1 base and 0 bases, there was a span of 8 bases. CDR3 DNA: TGTGCCAGCAGCGTACAGGGGAACTCCTACAATGAGCAGTTCTTC. Encoded protein: CASSVQGNSYNEQFF.

This chain connects TRBV4-3 to TRBJ2-5; 14 nucleotides line up with TRBD2. Germline CDR1 reads LGHNA; CDR2 reads YSLEER. V was pared by 4 bases and J by 5 bases, with 3 bases of the junction left unmatched. This CDR3 has 15 amino acids. CDR3 in amino acids: CASSLGLAGAETQYF. CDR3 in DNA: TGCGCCAGCAGCCTGGGACTAGCGGGGGCCGAGACCCAGTACTTC.

The chain recombines TRBV27 with TRBJ2-3; D is uncertain. This CDR3 has 16 residues. From germline, CDR1 is MNHEY and CDR2 SMNVEV (reference sequence). With 1 base removed from V and 0 bases from J, the gap between germline ends came to 11 bases. As DNA, the CDR3 is TGTGCCAGCAGTTTATACGTGGCCTCTAGCACAGATACGCAGTATTTT. Translation: CASSLYVASSTDTQYF.

The chain uses TRBV2 and TRBJ1-2; 9 bases fit TRBD1. The CDR3 consists of 14 residues. Germline CDR1 reads SNHLY; CDR2 reads FYNNEI. The J segment lost 8 bases and the V segment lost 6 bases, leaving 10 bases of the junction unmatched. The CDR3 DNA reads TGTGCCAGCAGGGCAACAGGGGGCGGAGACGGCTACACCTTC. Translated: CASRATGGGDGYTF.

This chain connects TRBV5-3 to TRBJ2-4; D might be TRBD2 (5 bases). TRBV5-3 is identified as an open reading frame with a role that is uncertain. The CDR3 has 13 residues. V gave up 6 bases and J gave up 0 bases, with 7 bases separating them. The CDR3, as DNA: TGTGCCAGAATTGAGGGAGCCAAAAACATTCAGTACTTC. This translates into CARIEGAKNIQYF.

The chain employs TRBV29-1 and TRBJ2-3, with D perhaps matching TRBD1 (6 bases). Trimming cost V 4 bases and J 0 bases, with 11 bases left between them. Germline CDR1 and CDR2: SQVTM and ANQGSEA. The CDR3 has 14 amino acids. The CDR3 here is CSVAETGSTDTQYF. DNA for the CDR3: TGCAGCGTTGCGGAGACAGGTAGCACAGATACGCAGTATTTT.

The gene calls are TRBV18 and TRBJ1-5, with D tentatively TRBD1 (6 bases). Trimming cost V 3 bases and J 7 bases, with 16 bases left between them. Germline V gene lookup returns CDR1 KGHSH and CDR2 LQKENI. The CDR3 runs to 15 residues. This CDR3 is CASSPETGPGQPQHF. CDR3 nucleotide sequence: TGTGCCAGCTCACCCGAGACAGGACCGGGACAGCCCCAGCATTTT.

This clone was recorded once. The rearrangement links TRBV10-3 to TRBJ2-1; the match to TRBD2 covers 14 bases. The CDR3 is 16 residues long. Per germline, CDR1 ENHRY and CDR2 SYGVKD. Trimming took 1 base from V and 6 from J; bases not matched to a gene: 2. The CDR3 spells CAISELTSGGANEQFF. CDR3 sequence (DNA): TGTGCCATCAGTGAGTTGACTAGCGGGGGGGCCAATGAGCAGTTCTTC.

The genes are TRBV4-1 and TRBJ1-4; 7 nucleotides line up with TRBD1. There are 17 residues in the CDR3. Trimming at V came to 0 bases and at J to 5 bases, leaving 9 bases not matched to a gene. Germline CDR1 and CDR2: MGHRA and YSYEKL. In DNA, the CDR3 is TGCGCCAGCAGCCAAGATCGGGGACAGCTTGGAAATGAAAAACTGTTTTTT. Translated, it gives CASSQDRGQLGNEKLFF.

V gene TRBV11-2 combines with J gene TRBJ2-1, with D possibly matching TRBD1 (6 bases). The germline gives CDR1 SGHAT, CDR2 FQNNGV. This CDR3 region has 14 residues. V lost 7 bases to trimming and J lost 3 bases, with 13 bases between them. In DNA, the CDR3 is TGTGCCAGCACCCCGGACAGCCACTACAATGAGCAGTTCTTC. As protein: CASTPDSHYNEQFF.

J is TRBJ1-2 and V is TRBV5-4; possibly TRBD1 for D (5 bases). This CDR3 is built from 14 residues. V was pared by 0 bases and J by 4 bases, with 10 bases between. Germline CDR1 is SGHNT and CDR2 is YYREEE (reference sequence). CDR3 residues: CASSLDRTIYGYTF. The CDR3 region has the DNA TGTGCCAGCAGCTTGGACAGGACCATCTATGGCTACACCTTC.

The chain has TRBV5-6 and TRBJ2-2; 9 bases are shared with TRBD2. The J segment lost 1 base and the V segment lost 0 bases, leaving 4 bases of the junction unmatched. The CDR3 runs 17 residues. CDR1 is SGHDT, CDR2 YYEEEE, per germline. CDR3 sequence (DNA): TGTGCCAGCAGCTTGGGTAGCGGGGGCCTGAACACCGGGGAGCTGTTTTTT. It encodes CASSLGSGGLNTGELFF.

The chain employs TRBV5-5 and TRBJ1-5, with 7 bases matching TRBD1. The V segment lost 4 bases and the J segment 2 bases; nucleotides outside the gene matches: 12. The CDR3 has 17 residues. Germline CDR1 reads SGHKS; CDR2 reads YYEKEE (reference sequence). CDR3 residues: CASSQTNGTVGNQPQHF. The DNA for the CDR3 is TGTGCCAGCAGCCAGACCAACGGGACAGTCGGCAATCAGCCCCAGCATTTT.

The J gene is TRBJ2-5, the V gene TRBV6-1; D gene uncertain. V was cut by 6 bases and J by 5 bases, with 10 bases left in between. The CDR3 has 12 amino acids. Germline V gene data show CDR1 as MNHNS and CDR2 as SASEGT. CDR3 bases: TGTGCCAGCAGCTTTGCGACGGAGACCCAGTACTTC. Its translation is CASSFATETQYF.

CDR3 region: CAWSPGSYEQYF. The CDR3, as DNA: TGTGCCTGGAGTCCCGGATCATACGAGCAGTACTTC. This chain connects TRBV30 to TRBJ2-7; D uncertain. The germline V and J ends were trimmed by 2 bases and 4 bases, with 9 bases remaining between them. Germline loops: CDR1 GTSNPN, CDR2 SVGIG (reference sequence). This CDR3 has 12 amino acids.

This chain uses TRBV19 with TRBJ2-3; D uncertain. The germline V gene has CDR1 LNHDA and CDR2 SQIVND (reference sequence). The V gene lost 5 bases and the J gene lost 1 base, with 10 bases spanning the gap. The CDR3 has 14 residues. CDR3: CASSPAPGTDTQYF. The CDR3 DNA is TGTGCCAGTAGTCCTGCCCCTGGCACAGATACGCAGTATTTT. Looking up the rest from reference TRBV19 and TRBJ2-3 gives the full variable domain: DGGITQSPKYLFRKEGQNVTLSCEQNLNHDAMYWYRQDPGQGLRLIYYSQIVNDFQKGDIAEGYSVSREKKESFPLTVTSAQKNPTAFYLCASSPAPGTDTQYFGPGTRLTVL.

This chain uses TRBV18 with TRBJ2-3, with 9 bases that match TRBD2. The CDR3 is 16 amino acids. Germline CDR1 is KGHSH and CDR2 is LQKENI. V trimming: 1 base; J trimming: 2 bases; junction bases outside the gene matches: 4. CDR3 coding DNA: TGTGCCAGCTCACCACTCCTAGCGGGACCCACAGATACGCAGTATTTT. Translation gives CASSPLLAGPTDTQYF.

The chain carries TRBV10-3 and TRBJ1-3, with D unresolved. The germline V gene has CDR1 ENHRY and CDR2 SYGVKD. Trimming cost V 0 bases and J 6 bases, with 9 bases left between them. CDR3 length: 14 amino acids. Here the CDR3 DNA reads TGTGCCATCAGTGAGTCCACAAGGGAAAACACCATATATTTT. It translates to CAISESTRENTIYF.

The chain recombines TRBV11-2 with TRBJ2-1, with D perhaps given as TRBD1 or TRBD2 (6 bases each). The CDR3 has 15 residues. Germline CDR1 and CDR2: SGHAT and FQNNGV. V was trimmed by 6 bases and J by 5 bases, leaving 17 bases between them. CDR3 sequence reads: CASRRNSGGHNEQFF. The CDR3 bases are TGTGCCAGCAGACGAAACAGTGGGGGGCACAATGAGCAGTTCTTC.

The V gene is TRBV5-1, the J gene TRBJ1-4; D may be TRBD1 (5 bases). The CDR3 totals 13 residues. Germline loops: CDR1 SGHRS, CDR2 YFSETQ. V was shortened by 0 bases and J by 10 bases, with 10 bases between the two germline ends. CDR3 loop: CASSLEGVGKLFF. CDR3 sequence (DNA): TGCGCCAGCAGCTTGGAAGGGGTTGGAAAACTGTTTTTT.

The chain combines TRBV6-5 with TRBJ1-1; tentatively, D is TRBD1 (5 bases). The CDR3 length is 15 residues. Germline CDR1 MNHEY, CDR2 SVGAGI. V shed 5 bases and J shed 1 base, with 14 bases lying between them. The CDR3: CASSPRGRPNTEAFF. The DNA of the CDR3 is TGTGCCAGCAGTCCACGGGGACGACCGAACACTGAAGCTTTCTTT.

The chain couples TRBV7-9 to TRBJ2-5; 8 bases map to TRBD2. Gene TRBJ2-7 matches the end of the DNA better, so the J call may be wrong. The CDR3 sequence is 16 residues long. The V gene's germline CDR1 is SEHNR and CDR2 FQNEAQ (reference sequence). The CDR3 spells CASSAPWRGAGYEQYF. In DNA, the CDR3 is TGTGCCAGCAGCGCCCCGTGGCGGGGGGCTGGATACGAGCAGTACTTC.

V and J are TRBV11-1 and TRBJ2-1, with 7 bases aligning to TRBD2. The V and J ends lost 3 bases and 2 bases, in that order; junction bases with no gene match: 4. Germline values: CDR1 SGHAT, CDR2 FQDESV (reference sequence). This CDR3 has 15 amino acids. CDR3 loop: CASSFGSGTYNEQFF. CDR3 in DNA: TGTGCCAGCAGCTTCGGAAGCGGGACCTACAATGAGCAGTTCTTC.

This clone was observed once. The gene calls are TRBV6-1 and TRBJ1-6; 10 bases align to TRBD1. There are 16 residues in the CDR3. V gave up 2 bases and J gave up 10 bases; unmatched junction bases: 8. CDR1 is MNHNS, CDR2 SASEGT, per germline. DNA for the CDR3: TGTGCCAGCAGTGAAACGGGGGACAGGGGCGGGTCACCCCTCCACTTT. Translated, it gives CASSETGDRGGSPLHF.

V is TRBV4-1 and J is TRBJ1-2; D is unresolved. The ends were cut back, 6 bases at V and 2 bases at J, with 10 bases in the middle. This CDR3 has 13 amino acids. From germline, CDR1 is MGHRA and CDR2 YSYEKL. In nucleotides, the CDR3 is TGCGCCAGCAGAAGGACGGGAAACTATGGCTACACCTTC. Translation: CASRRTGNYGYTF.

The chain employs TRBV19 and TRBJ1-1, with a tentative D call TRBD1 (5 bases). Deletions cut 2 bases from V and 5 bases from J, with 12 bases between. The CDR3 runs 14 residues. Per germline, CDR1 LNHDA and CDR2 SQIVND (reference sequence). The CDR3 region has the DNA TGTGCCAGTAGTATAAAGGGGATGGCGACTGAAGCTTTCTTT. Encoded protein: CASSIKGMATEAFF.

The chain is built from TRBV29-1 and TRBJ1-4; unclear D gene. This CDR3 is built from 15 residues. Germline V lookup: CDR1 SQVTM, CDR2 ANQGSEA. Trimming stripped 2 bases from V and 4 bases from J, with 14 bases between. For the CDR3, the DNA is TGCAGCGTTGAATCGTCGGGAGCTGATAATGAAAAACTGTTTTTT. This encodes CSVESSGADNEKLFF.

This clone was recorded a few times. V and J are TRBV11-1 and TRBJ1-1, with D possibly matching TRBD1 (6 bases). The V and J ends lost 1 base and 7 bases respectively, with 13 bases between them. This CDR3 region has 14 residues. Germline V CDR1 and CDR2: SGHAT, FQDESV (reference sequence). The CDR3 region is CASSLGRGAIEAFF. CDR3 coding DNA: TGTGCCAGCAGCTTAGGAAGGGGGGCCATTGAAGCTTTCTTT.